This T cell receptor (beta chain) was retrieved from a study of T cell responses to AZD1222 COVID-19 vaccine. Study-level results: Donors skewed white British and female; clonal diversity was possibly underestimated. Repertoires were collected only later (after the peak T cell response had occurred).

Worth noting for this clone: Antigen specificity is unknown.

V dropped 5 bases and J dropped 3; count of bases not matched to a gene: 3. Germline-derived CDR1 and CDR2 are SEHNR and FQNEAQ (reference sequence). This CDR3 has 17 residues. Assay: immunoSEQ multiplex PCR; the TCRdb copy retains only in-frame clones and omits some. The sample lists around 140,000 clones, 86% seen once, with more than 20% in the top ten. This chain links TRBV7-9 with TRBJ2-6; TRBD2 agrees at 14 bases. Sequenced material: peripheral blood, taken on day 0 of AZD1222 vaccination. The sequence was obtained from an adult in good health. The CDR3 DNA is TGTGCCAGCAGCCCCGGACTAGCGGGGGGTGGGGCCAACGTCCTGACTTTC. This encodes CASSPGLAGGGANVLTF.